The text below deals with one T cell receptor (beta chain). This clone showed up just once. Which antigen it targets is not known. Per-base quality was not reported, and no clone a single base away is much larger than it. This sample was included in a study of blood T cell repertoires in COVID-19 (dated by TCRdb to 2019 to 2021). Study-level background: Collaborator samples came from the United States, Italy and Spain and covered acute and convalescent phases of COVID-19. The prospective study material was composed of cDNA or gDNA derived from T cells, B-cell-depleted T cells, or PBMCs. Subjects who had been exposed to COVID-19, were actively infected with it, or had recovered from it provided the deeply sampled blood TCRbeta repertoires that made up the dataset. The repertoires were released in a freely available public database meant as a resource for research on the immune response to SARS-CoV-2. The samples were drawn from the first 160 participants of the ongoing ImmuneRACE study and from 950 to 1,500 subjects provided by 6 global collaborators. Sample metadata almost always included a de-identified subject ID, COVID-19 status, age in years and sex. HLA class I and class II types, where available, came from metadata supplied by the sample provider rather than from assay-based typing.

Each collaborating institution followed its own protocols to collect whole blood in K2EDTA tubes. Collaborator samples were shipped for TCRbeta analysis as frozen whole blood, isolated PBMCs, or DNA extracted from either sample type. TCRbeta CDR3 regions were amplified from genomic DNA by means of the immunoSEQ Assay, a bias-controlled multiplex PCR. Under the source paper's analysis protocol: The number of nucleated cells in each sample was estimated from the amplification of reference gene primers within the assay. Sequence reads were collapsed and filtered to measure the absolute abundance of every unique TCRbeta CDR3 rearrangement. Productive Simpson clonality was computed per sample as the square root of Simpson's diversity index over productive rearrangements. This is the immuneACCESS table as TCRdb keeps it, with only in-frame sequences that have V and J called. A part of the clones is gone; compared with another copy, unresolved V genes explain less than half, and the rest is unexplained. From that table come the V and J calls and clone size; the DNA was used to work out D and trimming. Here the sample has 140,000 or so clones; approximately 89% occur a single time. Under 12% of the sample belongs to the ten largest clones.

V loses 8 bases of germline sequence and J loses 0 bases, and the interval between the two ends is 4 bases. Based on the germline V gene, the CDR1 and CDR2 sequences are MDHEN and SYDVKM. From its cysteine to its phenylalanine, the CDR3 spans 11 amino acids. Just CDR3 DNA is preserved here, 33 bases in frame from base 1. What the research found in general, with its limitations: How much clinical and demographic metadata was included differed by source and by participant, and the metadata was provided uncurated.

The receptor comes from a man aged 55 to 70 with active or convalescent COVID-19. The V gene is TRBV28 and the J gene is TRBJ1-1; no D gene is confidently identified. Sequenced material: peripheral blood. Here is the DNA: TGTGCCAGCTTCATGAACACTGAAGCTTTCTTT. This is translated as CASFMNTEAFF.